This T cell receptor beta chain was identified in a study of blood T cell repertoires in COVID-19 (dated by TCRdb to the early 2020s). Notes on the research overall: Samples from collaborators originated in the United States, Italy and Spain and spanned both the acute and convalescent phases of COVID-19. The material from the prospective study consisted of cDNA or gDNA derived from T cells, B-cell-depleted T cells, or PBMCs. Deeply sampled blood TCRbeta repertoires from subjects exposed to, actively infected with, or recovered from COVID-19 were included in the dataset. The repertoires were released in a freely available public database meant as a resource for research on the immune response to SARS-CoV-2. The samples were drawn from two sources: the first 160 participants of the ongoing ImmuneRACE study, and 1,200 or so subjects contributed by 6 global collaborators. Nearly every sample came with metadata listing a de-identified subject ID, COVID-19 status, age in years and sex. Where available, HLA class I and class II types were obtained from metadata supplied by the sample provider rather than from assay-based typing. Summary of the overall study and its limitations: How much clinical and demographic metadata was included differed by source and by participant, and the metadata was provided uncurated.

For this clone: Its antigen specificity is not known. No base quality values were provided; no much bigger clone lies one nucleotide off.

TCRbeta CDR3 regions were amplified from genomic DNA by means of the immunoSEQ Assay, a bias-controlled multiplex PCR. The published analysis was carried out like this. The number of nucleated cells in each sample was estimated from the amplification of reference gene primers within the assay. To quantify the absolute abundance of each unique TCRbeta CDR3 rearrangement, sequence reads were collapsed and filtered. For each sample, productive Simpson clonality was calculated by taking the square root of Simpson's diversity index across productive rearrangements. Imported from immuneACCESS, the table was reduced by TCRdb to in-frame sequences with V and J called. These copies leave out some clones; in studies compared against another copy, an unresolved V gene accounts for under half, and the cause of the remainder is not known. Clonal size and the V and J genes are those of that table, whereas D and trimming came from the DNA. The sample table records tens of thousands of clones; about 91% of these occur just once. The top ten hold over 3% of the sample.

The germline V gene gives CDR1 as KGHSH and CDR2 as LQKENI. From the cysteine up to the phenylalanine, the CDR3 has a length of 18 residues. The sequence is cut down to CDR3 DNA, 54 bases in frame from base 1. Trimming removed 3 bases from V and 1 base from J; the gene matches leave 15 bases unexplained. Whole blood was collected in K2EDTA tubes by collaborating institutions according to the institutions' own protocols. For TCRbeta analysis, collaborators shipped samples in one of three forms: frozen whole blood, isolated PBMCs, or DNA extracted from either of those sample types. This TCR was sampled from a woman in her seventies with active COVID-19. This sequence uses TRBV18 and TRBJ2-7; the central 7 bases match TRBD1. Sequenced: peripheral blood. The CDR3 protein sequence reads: CASSPGVNRGQGSYEQYF. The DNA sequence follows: TGTGCCAGCTCACCCGGGGTCAACAGGGGTCAAGGGTCCTACGAGCAGTACTTC.